This entry is about one T cell receptor beta chain. V shed 4 bases, J shed 3 bases, and the junction held 5 bases outside the gene matches. The germline CDR1 and CDR2 sequences are DFQATT and SNEGSKA (reference sequence). The CDR3 length is 13 residues. The record originates from a study of T-cell reconstitution after alpha-beta-depleted transplantation in children. Preparation of the TCRbeta library used unique molecular identifiers. TCRdb processed the PCR reads anew with MiXCR; each CDR3 protein has one entry. The repertoire holds around 120,000 distinct CDR3 sequences, about 23% seen once, with about 10% in the top ten.

The sample consisted of PBMCs, mostly from graft donor cells, taken 180 days after TCRalphabeta/CD19-depleted stem cell transplant. This sequence was found in a male patient between 2 and 9 years old who had a stem cell transplant for chronic granulomatous disease, so the T cells may come from the graft donor. The V call is TRBV20-1, the J call TRBJ2-7, with 8 bases aligning to TRBD2. CDR3 bases: TGCAGTGCTATAAGTAGCGGGATCTACGAGCAGTACTTC. This translates into CSAISSGIYEQYF.